This TCR beta chain was obtained from a study of T cell changes during pregnancy in multiple sclerosis. Sequenced by immunoSEQ multiplex PCR; TCRdb stores in-frame clones only, minus some. The sample records tens of thousands of clones, 91% being singletons. Germline V CDR1 and CDR2: LNHNV, YYDKDF (reference sequence). V trimming: 4 bases; J trimming: 7 bases; junction bases outside the gene matches: 13. This CDR3 has 16 amino acids. Material: peripheral blood, obtained in the third trimester of pregnancy. The chain joins TRBV15 to TRBJ1-2, with TRBD1 matching 9 bases. The clonotype comes from a female donor in good health, enrolled as a control in a pregnancy study. The CDR3 DNA is TGTGCCACCAGCAAGGCTGGGGGACAGGGCTTGCCTGGCTACACCTTC. This translates into CATSKAGGQGLPGYTF.